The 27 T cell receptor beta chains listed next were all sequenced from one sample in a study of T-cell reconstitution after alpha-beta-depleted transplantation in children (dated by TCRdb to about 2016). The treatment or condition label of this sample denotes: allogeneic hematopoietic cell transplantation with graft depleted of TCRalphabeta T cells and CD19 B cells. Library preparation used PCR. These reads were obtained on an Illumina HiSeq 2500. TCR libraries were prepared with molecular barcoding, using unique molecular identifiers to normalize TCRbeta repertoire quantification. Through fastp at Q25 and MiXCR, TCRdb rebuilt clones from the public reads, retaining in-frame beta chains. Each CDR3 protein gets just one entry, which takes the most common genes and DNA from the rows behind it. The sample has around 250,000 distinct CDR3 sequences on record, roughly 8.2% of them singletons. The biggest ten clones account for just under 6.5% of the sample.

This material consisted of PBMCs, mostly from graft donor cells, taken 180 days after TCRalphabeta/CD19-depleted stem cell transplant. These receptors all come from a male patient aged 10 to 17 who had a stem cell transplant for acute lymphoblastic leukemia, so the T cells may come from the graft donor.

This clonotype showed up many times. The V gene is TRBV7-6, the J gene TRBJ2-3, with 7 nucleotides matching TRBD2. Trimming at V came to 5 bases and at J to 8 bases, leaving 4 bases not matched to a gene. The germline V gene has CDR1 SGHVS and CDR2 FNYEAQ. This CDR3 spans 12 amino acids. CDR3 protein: CASSPLAGTQYF. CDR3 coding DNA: TGTGCCAGCAGCCCATTAGCGGGTACGCAGTATTTT.

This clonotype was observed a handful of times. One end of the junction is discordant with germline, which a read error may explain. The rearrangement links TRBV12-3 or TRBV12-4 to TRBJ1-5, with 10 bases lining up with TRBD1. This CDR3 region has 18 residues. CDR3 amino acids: CTSRRDRGSYKSNQPQHF. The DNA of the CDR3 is TGTACCAGCAGGCGGGACAGGGGAAGCTATAAGAGCAATCAGCCCCAGCATTTT.

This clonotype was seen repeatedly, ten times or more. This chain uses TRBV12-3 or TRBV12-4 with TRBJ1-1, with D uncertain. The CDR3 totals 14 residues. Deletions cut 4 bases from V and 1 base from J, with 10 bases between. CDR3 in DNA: TGTGCCAGCAGTTCGGCGGATCAGAACACTGAAGCTTTCTTT. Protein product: CASSSADQNTEAFF.

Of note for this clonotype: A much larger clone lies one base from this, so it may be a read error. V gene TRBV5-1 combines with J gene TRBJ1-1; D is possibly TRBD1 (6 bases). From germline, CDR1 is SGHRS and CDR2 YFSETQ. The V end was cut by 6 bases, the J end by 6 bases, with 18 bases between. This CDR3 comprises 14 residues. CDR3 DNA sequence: TGCGCCAGCACGACGAACAGGGTCCTTGCTGAAGCTTTCTTT. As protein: CASTTNRVLAEAFF.

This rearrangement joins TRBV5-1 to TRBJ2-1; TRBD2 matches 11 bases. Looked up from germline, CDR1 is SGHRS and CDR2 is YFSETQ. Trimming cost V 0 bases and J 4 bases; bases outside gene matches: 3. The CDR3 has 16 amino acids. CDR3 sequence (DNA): TGCGCCAGCAGCTTGGAGGCTAGCGGGAGGTACAATGAGCAGTTCTTC. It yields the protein CASSLEASGRYNEQFF.

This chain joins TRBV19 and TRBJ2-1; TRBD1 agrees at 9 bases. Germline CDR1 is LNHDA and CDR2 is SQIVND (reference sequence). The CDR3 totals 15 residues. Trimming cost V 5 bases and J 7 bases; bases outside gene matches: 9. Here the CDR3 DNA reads TGTGCCAGTAGTCGGGGACAGGGCGAGGTGAATGAGCAGTTCTTC. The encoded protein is CASSRGQGEVNEQFF.

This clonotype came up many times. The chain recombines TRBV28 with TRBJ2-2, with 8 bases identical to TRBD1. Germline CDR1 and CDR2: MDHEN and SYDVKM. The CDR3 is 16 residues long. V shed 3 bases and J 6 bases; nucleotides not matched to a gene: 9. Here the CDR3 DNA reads TGTGCCAGCAGTTTGATCGCGGACAGGGAGGCCGGGGAGCTGTTTTTT. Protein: CASSLIADREAGELFF.

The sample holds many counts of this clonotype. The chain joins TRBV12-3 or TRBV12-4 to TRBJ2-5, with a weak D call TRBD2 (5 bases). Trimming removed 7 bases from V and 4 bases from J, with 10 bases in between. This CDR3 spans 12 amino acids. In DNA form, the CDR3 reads TGTGCCAGCAATTACGGAGGAGAGACCCAGTACTTC. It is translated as CASNYGGETQYF.

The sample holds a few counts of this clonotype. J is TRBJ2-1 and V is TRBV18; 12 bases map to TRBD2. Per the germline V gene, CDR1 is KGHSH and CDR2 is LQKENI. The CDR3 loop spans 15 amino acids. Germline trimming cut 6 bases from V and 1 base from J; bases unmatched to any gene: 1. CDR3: CASSGTSGSYNEQFF. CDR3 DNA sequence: TGTGCCAGCTCCGGGACTAGCGGGTCCTACAATGAGCAGTTCTTC.

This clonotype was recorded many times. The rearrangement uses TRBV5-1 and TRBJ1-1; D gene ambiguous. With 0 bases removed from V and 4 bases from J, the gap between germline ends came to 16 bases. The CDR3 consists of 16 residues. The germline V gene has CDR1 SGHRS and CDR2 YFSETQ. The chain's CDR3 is CASSLGAGGRITEAFF. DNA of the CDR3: TGCGCCAGCAGCTTGGGCGCGGGCGGGCGAATCACTGAAGCTTTCTTT.

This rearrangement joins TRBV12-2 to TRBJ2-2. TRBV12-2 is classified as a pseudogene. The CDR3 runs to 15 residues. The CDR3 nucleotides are TGTGCAAGTCGCTTTGGACGAGAGAACACCGGGGAGCTGTTTTTT. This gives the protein CASRFGRENTGELFF.

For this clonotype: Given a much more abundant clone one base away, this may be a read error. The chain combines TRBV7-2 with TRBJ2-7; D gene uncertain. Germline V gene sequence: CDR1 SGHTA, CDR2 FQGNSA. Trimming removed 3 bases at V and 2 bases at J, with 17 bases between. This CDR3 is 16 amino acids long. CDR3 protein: CASSFAAAGGTYEQYF. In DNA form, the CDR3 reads TGTGCCAGCAGCTTTGCGGCGGCCGGCGGCACCTACGAGCAGTACTTC.

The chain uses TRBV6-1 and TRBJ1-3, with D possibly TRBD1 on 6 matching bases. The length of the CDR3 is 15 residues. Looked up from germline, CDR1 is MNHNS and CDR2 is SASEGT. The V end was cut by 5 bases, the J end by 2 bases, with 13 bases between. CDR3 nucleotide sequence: TGTGCCAGCAGTAGGGGGGAGATCGCTGGAAACACCATATATTTT. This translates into CASSRGEIAGNTIYF.

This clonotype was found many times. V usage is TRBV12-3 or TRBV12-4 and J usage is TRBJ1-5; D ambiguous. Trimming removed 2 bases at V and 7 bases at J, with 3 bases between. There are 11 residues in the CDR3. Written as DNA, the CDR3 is TGTGCCAGCAGTTTAAACCAGCCCCAGCATTTT. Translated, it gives CASSLNQPQHF.

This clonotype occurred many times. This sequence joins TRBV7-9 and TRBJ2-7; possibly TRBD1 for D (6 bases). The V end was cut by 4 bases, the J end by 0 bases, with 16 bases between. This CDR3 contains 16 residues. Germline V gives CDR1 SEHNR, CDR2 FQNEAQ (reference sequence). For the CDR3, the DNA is TGTGCCAGCAGCTCGGTTCAGGGGTGGAGCTCCTACGAGCAGTACTTC. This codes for CASSSVQGWSSYEQYF.

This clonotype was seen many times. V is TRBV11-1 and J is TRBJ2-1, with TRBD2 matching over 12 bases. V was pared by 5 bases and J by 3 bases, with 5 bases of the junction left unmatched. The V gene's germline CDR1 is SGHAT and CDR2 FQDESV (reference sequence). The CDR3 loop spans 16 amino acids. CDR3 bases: TGTGCCAGCAGCACCAAACTAGCGGGGGGCTACAATGAGCAGTTCTTC. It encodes CASSTKLAGGYNEQFF.

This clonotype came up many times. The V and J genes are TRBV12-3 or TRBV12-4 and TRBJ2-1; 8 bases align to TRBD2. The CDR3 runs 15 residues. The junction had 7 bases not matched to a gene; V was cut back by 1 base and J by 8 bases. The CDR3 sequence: CASSLVVSGDYEQFF. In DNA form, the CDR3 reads TGTGCCAGCAGTTTAGTGGTTAGCGGGGACTATGAGCAGTTCTTC.

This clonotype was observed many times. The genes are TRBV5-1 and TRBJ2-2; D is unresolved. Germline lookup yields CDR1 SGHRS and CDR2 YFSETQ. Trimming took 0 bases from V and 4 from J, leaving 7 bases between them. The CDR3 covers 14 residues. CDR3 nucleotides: TGCGCCAGCAGCTTGGTCTGGTTCACCGGGGAGCTGTTTTTT. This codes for CASSLVWFTGELFF.

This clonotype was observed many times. CDR3 DNA: TGTGCCAGCAGCTTGAGACTAGCGGGGGACACAGATACGCAGTATTTT. It translates to CASSLRLAGDTDTQYF. The rearrangement uses TRBV7-9 and TRBJ2-3; 12 bases align to TRBD2. From germline, CDR1 is SEHNR and CDR2 FQNEAQ (reference sequence). V lost 3 bases, J lost 2 bases, and 3 bases stayed unmatched. There are 16 residues in the CDR3.

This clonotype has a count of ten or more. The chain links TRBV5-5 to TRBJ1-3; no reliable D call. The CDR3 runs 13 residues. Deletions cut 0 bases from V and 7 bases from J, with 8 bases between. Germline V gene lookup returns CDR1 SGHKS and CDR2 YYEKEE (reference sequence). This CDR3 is CASSLGQLNTIYF. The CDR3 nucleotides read TGTGCCAGCAGCTTGGGGCAGCTCAACACCATATATTTT.

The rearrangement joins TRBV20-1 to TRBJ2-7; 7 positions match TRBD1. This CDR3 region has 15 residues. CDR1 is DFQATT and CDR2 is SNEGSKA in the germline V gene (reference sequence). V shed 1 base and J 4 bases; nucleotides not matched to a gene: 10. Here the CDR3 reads CSARAPTGYPYEQYF. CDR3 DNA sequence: TGCAGTGCTAGAGCCCCGACAGGGTACCCTTACGAGCAGTACTTC.

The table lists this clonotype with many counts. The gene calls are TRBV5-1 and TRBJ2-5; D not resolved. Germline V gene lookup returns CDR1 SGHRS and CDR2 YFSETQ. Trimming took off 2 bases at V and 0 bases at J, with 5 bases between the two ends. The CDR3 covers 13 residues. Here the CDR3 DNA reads TGCGCCAGCAGCTTTGGGAACCAAGAGACCCAGTACTTC. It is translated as CASSFGNQETQYF.

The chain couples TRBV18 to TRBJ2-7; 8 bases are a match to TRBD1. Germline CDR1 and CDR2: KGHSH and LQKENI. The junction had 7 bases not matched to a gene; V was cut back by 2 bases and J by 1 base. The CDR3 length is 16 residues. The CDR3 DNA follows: TGTGCCAGCTCACCATCAACGGGACAGGCTTCCTACGAGCAGTACTTC. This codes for CASSPSTGQASYEQYF.

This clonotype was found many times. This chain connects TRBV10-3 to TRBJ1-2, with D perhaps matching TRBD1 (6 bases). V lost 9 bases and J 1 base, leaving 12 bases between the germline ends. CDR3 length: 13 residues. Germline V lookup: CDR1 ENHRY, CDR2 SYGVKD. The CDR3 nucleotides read TGTGCCATAGGACAGTCCGATAACTATGGCTACACCTTC. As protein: CAIGQSDNYGYTF.

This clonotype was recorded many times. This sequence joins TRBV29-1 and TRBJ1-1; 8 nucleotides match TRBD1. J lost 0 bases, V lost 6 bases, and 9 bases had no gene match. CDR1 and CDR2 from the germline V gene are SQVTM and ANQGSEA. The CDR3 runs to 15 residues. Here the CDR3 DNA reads TGCAGCGTGGAGGACAGGGCCGCTATGAACACTGAAGCTTTCTTT. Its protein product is CSVEDRAAMNTEAFF.

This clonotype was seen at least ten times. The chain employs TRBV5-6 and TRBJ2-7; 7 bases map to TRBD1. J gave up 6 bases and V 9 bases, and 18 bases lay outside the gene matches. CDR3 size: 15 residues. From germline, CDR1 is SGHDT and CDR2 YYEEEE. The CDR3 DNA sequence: TGTGCCACCCATCCAGGGGGACGCCCTCCCGCCGAGCAGTACTTC. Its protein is CATHPGGRPPAEQYF.

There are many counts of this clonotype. In DNA, the CDR3 is TGCAGTGCTAGCGGGGTTGGCGGCTACACCTTC. It codes for CSASGVGGYTF. The rearrangement joins TRBV20-1 to TRBJ1-2; the D is unclear. The CDR3 loop spans 11 amino acids. Trimming removed 3 bases from V and 8 bases from J, with 10 bases in between. The germline gives CDR1 DFQATT, CDR2 SNEGSKA (reference sequence).